This T cell receptor beta chain was sequenced for a study of T cell changes during pregnancy in multiple sclerosis. The table came from immunoSEQ multiplex PCR; TCRdb's copy has only in-frame clones and leaves some out. Here the sample spans roughly 110,000 clones, around 92% being singletons. Germline V gives CDR1 PRHDT, CDR2 FYEKMQ (reference sequence). This CDR3 has 17 amino acids. V trimming: 5 bases; J trimming: 0 bases; junction bases outside the gene matches: 6. The sequencing used peripheral blood, collected after pregnancy. The source is a female donor with multiple sclerosis, enrolled in a pregnancy study. The chain joins TRBV13 to TRBJ2-6; 8 positions agree with TRBD1. CDR3 sequence (DNA): TGTGCCAGCAGCGAGGGGACAGGTACCTCTGGGGCCAACGTCCTGACTTTC. Translated: CASSEGTGTSGANVLTF.